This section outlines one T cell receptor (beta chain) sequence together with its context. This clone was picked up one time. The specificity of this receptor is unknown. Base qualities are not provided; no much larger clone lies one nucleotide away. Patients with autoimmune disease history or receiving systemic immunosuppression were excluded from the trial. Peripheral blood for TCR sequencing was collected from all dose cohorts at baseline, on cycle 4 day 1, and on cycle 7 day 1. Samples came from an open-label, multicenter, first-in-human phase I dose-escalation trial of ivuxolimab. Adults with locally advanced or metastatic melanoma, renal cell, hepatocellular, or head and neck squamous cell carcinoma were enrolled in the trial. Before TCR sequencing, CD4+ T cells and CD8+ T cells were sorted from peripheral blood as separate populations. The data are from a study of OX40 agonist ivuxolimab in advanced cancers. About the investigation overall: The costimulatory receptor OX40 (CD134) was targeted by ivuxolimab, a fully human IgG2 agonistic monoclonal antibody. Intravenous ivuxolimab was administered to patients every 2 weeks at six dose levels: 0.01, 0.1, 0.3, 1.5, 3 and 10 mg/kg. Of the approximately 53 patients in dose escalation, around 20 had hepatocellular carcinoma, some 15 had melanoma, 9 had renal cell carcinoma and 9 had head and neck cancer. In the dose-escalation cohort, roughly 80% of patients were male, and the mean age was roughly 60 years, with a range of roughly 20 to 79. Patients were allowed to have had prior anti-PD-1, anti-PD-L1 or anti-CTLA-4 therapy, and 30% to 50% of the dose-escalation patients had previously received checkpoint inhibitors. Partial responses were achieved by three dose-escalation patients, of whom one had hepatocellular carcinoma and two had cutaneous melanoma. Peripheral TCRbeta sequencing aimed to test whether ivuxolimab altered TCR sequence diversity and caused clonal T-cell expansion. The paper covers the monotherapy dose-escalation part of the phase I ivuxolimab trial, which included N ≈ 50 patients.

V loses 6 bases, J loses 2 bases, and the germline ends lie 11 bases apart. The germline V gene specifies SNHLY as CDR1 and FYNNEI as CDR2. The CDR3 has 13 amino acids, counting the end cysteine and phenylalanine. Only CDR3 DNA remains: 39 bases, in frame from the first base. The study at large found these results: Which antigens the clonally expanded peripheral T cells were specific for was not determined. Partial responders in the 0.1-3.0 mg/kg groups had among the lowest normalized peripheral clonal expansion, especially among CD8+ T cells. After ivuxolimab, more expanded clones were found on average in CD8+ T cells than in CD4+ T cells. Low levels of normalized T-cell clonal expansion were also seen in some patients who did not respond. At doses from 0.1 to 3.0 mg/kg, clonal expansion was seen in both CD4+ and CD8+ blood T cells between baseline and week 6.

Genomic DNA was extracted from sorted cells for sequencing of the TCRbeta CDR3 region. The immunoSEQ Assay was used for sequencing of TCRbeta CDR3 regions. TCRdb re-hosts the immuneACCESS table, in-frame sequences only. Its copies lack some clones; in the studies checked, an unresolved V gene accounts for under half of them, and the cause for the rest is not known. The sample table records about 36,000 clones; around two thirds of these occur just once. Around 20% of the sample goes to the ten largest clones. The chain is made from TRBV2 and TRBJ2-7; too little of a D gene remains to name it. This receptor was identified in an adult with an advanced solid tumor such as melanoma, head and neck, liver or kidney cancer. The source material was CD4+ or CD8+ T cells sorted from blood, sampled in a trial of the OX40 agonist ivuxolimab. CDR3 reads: CASRYPIPYEQYF. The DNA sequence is TGTGCCAGCAGGTATCCAATACCCTACGAGCAGTACTTC.